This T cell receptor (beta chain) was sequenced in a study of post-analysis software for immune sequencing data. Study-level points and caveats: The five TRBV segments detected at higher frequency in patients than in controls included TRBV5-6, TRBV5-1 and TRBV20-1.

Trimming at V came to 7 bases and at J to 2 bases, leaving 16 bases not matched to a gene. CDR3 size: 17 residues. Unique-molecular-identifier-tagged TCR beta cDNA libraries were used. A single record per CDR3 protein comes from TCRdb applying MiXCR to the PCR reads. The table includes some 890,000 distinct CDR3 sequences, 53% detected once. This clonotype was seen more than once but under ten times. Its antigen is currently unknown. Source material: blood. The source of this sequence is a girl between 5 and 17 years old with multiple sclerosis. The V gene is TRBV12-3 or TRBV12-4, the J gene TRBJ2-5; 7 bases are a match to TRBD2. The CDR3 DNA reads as TGTGCCAGCACCCTGGGGGGGGTTAGGCCGACTCAAGAGACCCAGTACTTC. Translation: CASTLGGVRPTQETQYF.